These 14 T cell receptor beta chains originate from one sample sequenced in a study of vaccination effects on CD4 cells after COVID-19. No antigens are known for them. TCRdb's copy holds only in-frame clones and misses some; the assay was immunoSEQ multiplex PCR. The top ten hold 2.4% of the sample, which has some 70,000 clones, roughly 80% seen once. Upon completion of approximately ten days in culture, CD4+ T cells were isolated. Two doses of BNT162b2 or mRNA-1273 vaccine were administered to participants. Source: CD4+ T cells from PBMCs cultured without peptide, taken after COVID-19 vaccination. All receptors come from a human donor who received a COVID-19 vaccine.

The chain recombines TRBV6-5 with TRBJ1-5; D uncertain. The CDR3 has 13 residues. Germline V lookup: CDR1 MNHEY, CDR2 SVGAGI. Trimming pared 0 bases from V and 4 bases from J, leaving 4 bases between. CDR3 coding DNA: TGTGCCAGCAGTTACTCTCGAAATCAGCCCCAGCATTTT. Protein sequence: CASSYSRNQPQHF.

The chain carries TRBV6-6 and TRBJ2-3; 10 bases are a match to TRBD2. The V gene's germline CDR1 is MNHNY and CDR2 SVGAGI (reference sequence). V was pared by 6 bases and J by 6 bases, with 6 bases of the junction left unmatched. The CDR3 runs 14 residues. The CDR3 loop is CASRSGGAYDTQYF. CDR3 bases: TGTGCCAGCAGGAGCGGGGGGGCCTATGATACGCAGTATTTT.

The chain employs TRBV5-1 and TRBJ2-2; a weak D match, TRBD1 (5 bases). CDR1 and CDR2 from the germline V gene are SGHRS and YFSETQ. The CDR3 length is 16 residues. With 0 bases removed from V and 2 bases from J, the gap between germline ends came to 11 bases. CDR3 in DNA: TGCGCCAGCAGCTTGGTTTCAGGGATTAACACCGGGGAGCTGTTTTTT. Its protein product is CASSLVSGINTGELFF.

The chain joins TRBV19 to TRBJ1-5; tentative D call: TRBD1 (6 bases). The V end was cut by 3 bases, the J end by 0 bases, with 12 bases between. The CDR3 runs to 16 residues. CDR1 LNHDA and CDR2 SQIVND come from the germline V gene (reference sequence). As DNA, the CDR3 is TGTGCCAGTAGTATGGGAATCAGGGGTAGCAATCAGCCCCAGCATTTT. It yields the protein CASSMGIRGSNQPQHF.

This clone showed up just a few times. The V gene is TRBV5-1, the J gene TRBJ2-7; the D gene is possibly TRBD1 (5 bases). This CDR3 has 16 residues. In germline, CDR1 is SGHRS, CDR2 YFSETQ. With 4 bases removed from V and 4 bases from J, the gap between germline ends came to 21 bases. The CDR3 spells CASSPDLKTAPYEQYV. The CDR3 DNA sequence: TGCGCCAGCAGCCCCGACCTCAAGACAGCTCCTTACGAGCAGTACGTC.

The chain couples TRBV5-5 to TRBJ2-6, with D perhaps matching TRBD1 or TRBD2 (6 bases each). The CDR3 sequence is 17 residues long. Germline assignment: CDR1 SGHKS and CDR2 YYEKEE (reference sequence). Trimming shortened V by 7 bases and J by 2 bases, and 19 bases separated the two germline ends. The chain's CDR3 is CASRKGGLFPGANVLTF. The DNA of the CDR3 is TGTGCCAGCCGAAAAGGGGGGCTTTTCCCTGGGGCCAACGTCCTGACTTTC.

DNA for the CDR3: TGTGCCAGCAGCTTAGGGGGATCGACCCTCCACTTT. Translated, it gives CASSLGGSTLHF. The chain links TRBV7-9 to TRBJ1-6; no clear D. Germline CDR1 is SEHNR and CDR2 is FQNEAQ (reference sequence). V shed 1 base and J shed 14 bases, with 9 bases lying between them. The CDR3 extends over 12 amino acids.

The rearrangement links TRBV30 to TRBJ1-5; a weak D match, TRBD1 (5 bases). The CDR3 is 15 amino acids. CDR1 is GTSNPN, CDR2 SVGIG, per germline (reference sequence). V gave up 0 bases and J gave up 0 bases, with 9 bases separating them. CDR3 bases: TGTGCCTGGAGTGTCGGGACCGTTAGCAATCAGCCCCAGCATTTT. Its protein product is CAWSVGTVSNQPQHF.

The chain recombines TRBV5-1 with TRBJ1-2, with no clear D. Germline CDR1 is SGHRS and CDR2 is YFSETQ. V shed 0 bases and J shed 6 bases, with 15 bases lying between them. The CDR3 is 15 amino acids. CDR3 DNA: TGCGCCAGCAGCTTGGTCAGGCAGTCGTTGGATGGCTACACCTTC. Protein sequence: CASSLVRQSLDGYTF. Filled out from reference TRBV5-1 and TRBJ1-2, the complete variable domain reads KAGVTQTPRYLIKTRGQQVTLSCSPISGHRSVSWYQQTPGQGLQFLFEYFSETQRNKGNFPGRFSGRQFSNSRSEMNVSTLELGDSALYLCASSLVRQSLDGYTFGSGTRLTVV.

The chain joins TRBV11-2 to TRBJ1-2; 9 bases are a match to TRBD1. Per germline, CDR1 SGHAT and CDR2 FQNNGV. The trim removed 5 bases at V and 6 bases at J, leaving 7 bases unmatched. CDR3 size: 14 residues. The DNA of the CDR3 is TGTGCCAGCAGCCCATTCACAGGGGGCAATGGCTACACCTTC. It encodes CASSPFTGGNGYTF.

In its sample, this clone was seen a few times. The chain carries TRBV21-1 and TRBJ2-7. TRBV21-1 is noted as a pseudogene. This CDR3 is built from 15 residues. The CDR3 loop reads CASSKTPPNRYEQYV. CDR3 coding DNA: TGTGCCAGCAGCAAAACACCTCCTAATCGCTACGAGCAGTACGTC.

The chain carries TRBV4-2 and TRBJ1-6; D may be TRBD1 (6 bases). From germline, CDR1 is LGHNA and CDR2 YNFKEQ. This CDR3 has 14 amino acids. Trimming pared 6 bases from V and 8 bases from J, leaving 14 bases between. Written as DNA, the CDR3 is TGTGCCAGCAGAGGGGGGGGCAGGGATTCACCCCTCCACTTT. This translates into CASRGGGRDSPLHF.

The chain combines TRBV6-6 with TRBJ1-1; D is possibly TRBD1 (5 bases). The V gene lost 0 bases and the J gene lost 3 bases, with 11 bases spanning the gap. The length of the CDR3 is 15 residues. The germline CDR1 and CDR2 sequences are MNHNY and SVGAGI (reference sequence). The CDR3 here is CASSYSRAGHTEAFF. CDR3 DNA sequence: TGTGCCAGCAGTTACTCCCGGGCGGGGCACACTGAAGCTTTCTTT.

The gene calls are TRBV4-2 and TRBJ1-5; 7 bases are shared with TRBD1. J lost 0 bases, V lost 3 bases, and 14 bases had no gene match. CDR3 size: 19 residues. Germline CDR1 and CDR2: LGHNA and YNFKEQ. The CDR3 reads CASSHPPTGPNHSNQPQHF. The CDR3 nucleotides are TGTGCCAGCAGCCATCCCCCGACAGGGCCGAACCATAGCAATCAGCCCCAGCATTTT.